One sample yielded the 4 T cell receptor beta chains listed below, sequenced in a study of blood T cell repertoires in COVID-19 (TCRdb year 2020). The library was obtained by the immunoSEQ multiplex PCR assay. TCRdb re-hosts the immuneACCESS table, in-frame sequences only. Its copies lack some clones; in the studies checked, an unresolved V gene accounts for under half of them, and the cause for the rest is not known. Present in this sample are about 200,000 clones, more than 75% of which were seen just once. Approximately 5% of the sample is held by the ten biggest clonotypes. The sample taken for sequencing was peripheral blood. The source is a woman of 80 years or more with acute or convalescent COVID-19.

The chain is built from TRBV12-3 or TRBV12-4 and TRBJ1-2; D is undetermined. With 11 bases removed from V and 11 bases from J, the gap between germline ends came to 12 bases. The CDR3 covers 9 residues. CDR3 coding DNA: TGTGCCCCTAGGCGGGGTTACACCTTC. Protein sequence: CAPRRGYTF.

The chain is built from TRBV7-2 and TRBJ2-2, with no clear D. Per the germline V gene, CDR1 is SGHTA and CDR2 is FQGNSA. With 1 base removed from V and 7 bases from J, the gap between germline ends came to 16 bases. The CDR3 has 16 amino acids. The CDR3 nucleotides read TGTGCCAGCAGCTTAGGTTTTCGGGTCGGCGGCGGGGAGCTGTTTTTT. Translated, it gives CASSLGFRVGGGELFF. Together with reference TRBV7-2 and TRBJ2-2, the CDR3 gives the full variable domain: GAGVSQSPSNKVTEKGKDVELRCDPISGHTALYWYRQSLGQGLEFLIYFQGNSAPDKSGLPSDRFSAERTGGSVSTLTIQRTQQEDSAVYLCASSLGFRVGGGELFFGEGSRLTVL.

The CDR3 region is CASSPRTDSYGYTF. The CDR3 DNA sequence: TGCGCCAGCAGCCCCCGGACAGACAGCTATGGCTACACCTTC. The rearrangement joins TRBV5-1 to TRBJ1-2, with D possibly matching TRBD1 (6 bases). Germline CDR1 and CDR2: SGHRS and YFSETQ. Trimming cost V 4 bases and J 4 bases, with 14 bases left between them. This CDR3 has 14 amino acids.

The rearrangement joins TRBV6-5 to TRBJ1-1; D is perhaps TRBD1 (5 bases). Trimming stripped 6 bases from V and 1 base from J, with 15 bases between. The CDR3 has 15 residues. Germline-derived CDR1 and CDR2 are MNHEY and SVGAGI. CDR3 nucleotide sequence: TGTGCCAGCAGCTCTCAACTTACAGGGAACACTGAAGCTTTCTTT. It is translated as CASSSQLTGNTEAFF.